Below, 14 T cell receptor beta chains from the same sample are listed, as sequenced in a study of T cell changes during pregnancy in multiple sclerosis. Method: immunoSEQ multiplex PCR; TCRdb's copy keeps in-frame clones and lacks some. The sample includes 70,000 to 90,000 clones, 93% seen only once; the top ten take about 0.72%. Specimen: peripheral blood, collected in the second trimester of pregnancy. The receptors here all came from a female donor in good health, enrolled as a control in a pregnancy study.

This chain uses TRBV19 with TRBJ1-2; D is possibly TRBD1 (6 bases). This CDR3 is built from 13 residues. Between the trimmed V and J ends, which lost 2 bases and 6 bases, there was a span of 10 bases. Germline assignment: CDR1 LNHDA and CDR2 SQIVND (reference sequence). CDR3 residues: CASSITYRDGYTF. The CDR3 nucleotides are TGTGCCAGTAGTATAACCTACAGGGATGGCTACACCTTC.

The rearrangement uses TRBV11-2 and TRBJ2-3; possibly TRBD1 for D (6 bases). The CDR3 spans 16 residues. V was clipped by 3 bases and J by 2 bases, with 15 bases between them. Germline assignment: CDR1 SGHAT and CDR2 FQNNGV. The CDR3 region has the DNA TGTGCCAGCAGCTTGGCGCAGGGGCTGATCACAGATACGCAGTATTTT. It codes for CASSLAQGLITDTQYF.

V usage is TRBV7-2 and J usage is TRBJ1-2; weak D call: TRBD1 (6 bases). CDR1 is SGHTA, CDR2 FQGNSA, per germline. The CDR3 covers 15 residues. Deletions cut 1 base from V and 8 bases from J, with 17 bases between. In DNA form, the CDR3 reads TGTGCCAGCAGCTTAGACCCAGGGGATTTGGTAGGCTACACCTTC. Translation gives CASSLDPGDLVGYTF.

J is TRBJ1-2 and V is TRBV18, with 9 bases that match TRBD1. Germline V gene data show CDR1 as KGHSH and CDR2 as LQKENI. CDR3 length: 16 residues. With 3 bases clipped from V and 8 bases from J, the junction kept 13 bases outside the gene matches. The CDR3 DNA follows: TGTGCCAGCTCACCCTTACCGGGACAGGGAGTTGAGGGCTACACCTTC. This encodes CASSPLPGQGVEGYTF.

This rearrangement joins TRBV30 to TRBJ1-2; D uncertain. The CDR3 runs to 13 residues. V was trimmed by 2 bases and J by 0 bases, leaving 7 bases between them. CDR1 is GTSNPN and CDR2 is SVGIG in the germline V gene (reference sequence). The CDR3 nucleotides are TGTGCCTGGAGTCTTCTCCCTAACTATGGCTACACCTTC. Its protein is CAWSLLPNYGYTF.

The CDR3 reads CASSSPLLAGYQETQYF. The DNA for the CDR3 is TGCGCCAGCAGTTCCCCTTTACTAGCGGGGTACCAAGAGACCCAGTACTTC. The chain employs TRBV10-2 and TRBJ2-5; 10 bases line up with TRBD2. Germline V gene data show CDR1 as WSHSY and CDR2 as SAAADI. V was pared by 5 bases and J by 0 bases, with 9 bases of the junction left unmatched. The CDR3 is 17 amino acids.

This chain joins TRBV11-2 and TRBJ2-3; no definite D call. Trimming left V 5 bases short and J 0 bases short, with 3 bases between. The CDR3 sequence is 12 residues long. Germline V CDR1 and CDR2: SGHAT, FQNNGV. The DNA for the CDR3 is TGTGCCAGCAGCCCTAGCACAGATACGCAGTATTTT. It specifies CASSPSTDTQYF.

CDR3 nucleotides: TGTGCCAGCAGTGAAATCCGGGGGGCGCAAGGCTACACCTTC. Translation: CASSEIRGAQGYTF. The V call is TRBV2, the J call TRBJ1-2; D is perhaps TRBD1 (6 bases). Germline CDR1 is SNHLY and CDR2 is FYNNEI. Trimming took off 2 bases at V and 8 bases at J, with 15 bases between the two ends. The CDR3 covers 14 residues.

This chain joins TRBV27 and TRBJ1-1; possible D gene TRBD1, 6 bases. Germline V lookup: CDR1 MNHEY, CDR2 SMNVEV (reference sequence). This CDR3 is built from 13 residues. The germline V and J ends were trimmed by 2 bases and 6 bases, with 10 bases remaining between them. The chain's CDR3 is CASSLTGWPEAFF. CDR3 nucleotide sequence: TGTGCCAGCAGTTTAACAGGGTGGCCTGAAGCTTTCTTT.

The chain is built from TRBV28 and TRBJ1-5; a possible D gene is TRBD1 (6 bases). CDR3 length: 14 residues. In germline, CDR1 is MDHEN, CDR2 SYDVKM. V was shortened by 6 bases and J by 3 bases, with 12 bases between the two germline ends. CDR3 nucleotide sequence: TGTGCCAGCAGCTCAGGACAGACCAATCAGCCCCAGCATTTT. Translating gives CASSSGQTNQPQHF.

The V and J genes are TRBV28 and TRBJ1-5, with no clear D. V was shortened by 4 bases and J by 12 bases, with 13 bases between the two germline ends. This CDR3 is 12 amino acids long. Germline assignment: CDR1 MDHEN and CDR2 SYDVKM. CDR3 loop: CASSSGVEGQHF. CDR3 coding DNA: TGTGCCAGCAGTTCCGGAGTCGAGGGCCAGCATTTT.

This rearrangement joins TRBV10-2 to TRBJ1-4, with D perhaps TRBD1 (6 bases). Between the trimmed V and J ends, which lost 6 bases and 7 bases, there was a span of 15 bases. The germline gives CDR1 WSHSY, CDR2 SAAADI. The CDR3 runs to 14 residues. DNA for the CDR3: TGCGCCAGCAGGACAGGTCCTGTGGGTGAAAAACTGTTTTTT. It yields the protein CASRTGPVGEKLFF.

In this sample, this clone turned up a few times. The gene calls are TRBV5-6 and TRBJ1-2; weak D call: TRBD1 (6 bases). Germline V gene sequence: CDR1 SGHDT, CDR2 YYEEEE. With 4 bases removed from V and 5 bases from J, the gap between germline ends came to 18 bases. This CDR3 is built from 15 residues. The CDR3 DNA reads TGTGCCAGCAGCCCACAGGGCCGGGGGGGGTATGGCTACACCTTC. This translates into CASSPQGRGGYGYTF.

The V call is TRBV18, the J call TRBJ2-1; 9 positions match TRBD2. Germline V gene sequence: CDR1 KGHSH, CDR2 LQKENI. J was trimmed by 9 bases and V by 4 bases; bases with no gene match: 13. The CDR3 is made up of 16 amino acids. CDR3 loop: CASSLSRGGARGEQFF. DNA of the CDR3: TGTGCCAGCTCACTCTCCCGCGGGGGGGCCAGAGGTGAGCAGTTCTTC.